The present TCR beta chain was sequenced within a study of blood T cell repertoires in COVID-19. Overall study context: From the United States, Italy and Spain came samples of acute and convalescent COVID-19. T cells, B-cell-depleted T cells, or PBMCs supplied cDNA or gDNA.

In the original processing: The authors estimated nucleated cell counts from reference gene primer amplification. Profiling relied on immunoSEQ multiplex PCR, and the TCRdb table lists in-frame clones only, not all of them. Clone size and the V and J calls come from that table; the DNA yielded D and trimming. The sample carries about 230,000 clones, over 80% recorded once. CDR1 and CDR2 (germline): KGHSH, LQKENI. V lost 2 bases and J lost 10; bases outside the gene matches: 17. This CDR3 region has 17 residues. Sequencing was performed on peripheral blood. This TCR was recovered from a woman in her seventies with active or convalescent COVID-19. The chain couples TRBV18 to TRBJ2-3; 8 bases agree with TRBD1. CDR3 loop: CASSPRRTGTPRMAQYF. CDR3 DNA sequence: TGTGCCAGCTCACCAAGAAGGACAGGGACCCCGAGGATGGCGCAGTATTTT.